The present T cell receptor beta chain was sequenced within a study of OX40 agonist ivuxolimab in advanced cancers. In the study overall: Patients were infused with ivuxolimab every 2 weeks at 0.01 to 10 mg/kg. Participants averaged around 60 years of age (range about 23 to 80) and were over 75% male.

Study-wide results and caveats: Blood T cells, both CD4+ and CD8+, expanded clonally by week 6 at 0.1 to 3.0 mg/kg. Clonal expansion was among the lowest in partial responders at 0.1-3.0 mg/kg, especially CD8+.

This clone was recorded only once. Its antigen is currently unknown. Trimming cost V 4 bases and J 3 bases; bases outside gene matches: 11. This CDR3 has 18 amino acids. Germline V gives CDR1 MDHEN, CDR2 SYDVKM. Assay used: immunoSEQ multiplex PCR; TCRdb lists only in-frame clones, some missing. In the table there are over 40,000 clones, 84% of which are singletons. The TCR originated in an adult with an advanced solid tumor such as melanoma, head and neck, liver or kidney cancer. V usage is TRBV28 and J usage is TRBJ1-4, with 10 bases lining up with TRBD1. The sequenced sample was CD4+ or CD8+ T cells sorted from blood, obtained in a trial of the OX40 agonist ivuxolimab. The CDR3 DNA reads TGTGCCAGCAGTTGGGGACAGGGGATAAACTTGGCTAATGAAAAACTGTTTTTT. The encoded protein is CASSWGQGINLANEKLFF.